These 6 T cell receptor beta chains were sequenced from one sample in a study of siplizumab effects on memory and regulatory T cells. Sequenced by immunoSEQ multiplex PCR; TCRdb stores in-frame clones only, minus some. The table shows tens of thousands of clones, with 95% to 97% occurring only once. Sequencing input: naive CD4+ T cells sorted from blood. The receptors were gathered from a human donor in good health.

About this clone itself: The sample contains more than one DNA sequence encoding this CDR3. The chain employs TRBV18 and TRBJ1-2, with 10 bases matching TRBD1. V shed 3 bases and J 7 bases; nucleotides not matched to a gene: 2. The CDR3 length is 13 residues. Germline V lookup: CDR1 KGHSH, CDR2 LQKENI. CDR3 loop: CASSPGQGGGYTF. Here the CDR3 DNA reads TGTGCCAGCTCACCTGGACAGGGGGGTGGCTACACCTTC. The entire variable domain, with the rest obtained from reference TRBV18 and TRBJ1-2, is as follows: NAGVMQNPRHLVRRRGQEARLRCSPMKGHSHVYWYRQLPEEGLKFMVYLQKENIIDESGMPKERFSAEFPKEGPSILRIQQVVRGDSAAYFCASSPGQGGGYTFGSGTRLTVV.

The V gene is TRBV4-2, the J gene TRBJ2-3; 7 bases are a match to TRBD1. From germline, CDR1 is LGHNA and CDR2 YNFKEQ. The trim removed 1 base at V and 9 bases at J, leaving 1 base unmatched. CDR3 size: 12 residues. Here the CDR3 DNA reads TGTGCCAGCAGCCAAGCGGACAGGACGCAGTATTTT. It codes for CASSQADRTQYF.

The rearrangement uses TRBV7-2 and TRBJ2-2, with D unclear. This CDR3 spans 15 amino acids. The ends were cut back, 6 bases at V and 0 bases at J, with 11 bases in the middle. Looked up from germline, CDR1 is SGHTA and CDR2 is FQGNSA. CDR3 residues: CASSPVRSNTGELFF. Here the CDR3 DNA reads TGTGCCAGCAGTCCGGTCCGGTCGAACACCGGGGAGCTGTTTTTT.

The V call is TRBV4-1, the J call TRBJ1-2; D is ambiguous. Trimming pared 4 bases from V and 8 bases from J, leaving 14 bases between. The CDR3 is made up of 13 amino acids. Germline values: CDR1 MGHRA, CDR2 YSYEKL. The CDR3 sequence: CASSPPDLRGYTF. CDR3 DNA sequence: TGCGCCAGCAGCCCGCCTGACCTTCGAGGCTACACCTTC.

The J gene is TRBJ2-1, the V gene TRBV5-4, with D possibly matching TRBD2 (6 bases). Trimming removed 3 bases from V and 10 bases from J, with 14 bases in between. Germline CDR1 reads SGHNT; CDR2 reads YYREEE (reference sequence). The CDR3 has 13 amino acids. CDR3 bases: TGTGCCAGCAGCTCGACCTCTAGCGAGGAGCAGTTCTTC. Translating it yields CASSSTSSEEQFF.

This chain uses TRBV6-5 with TRBJ1-3, with a weak D call TRBD1 (6 bases). V was pared by 8 bases and J by 1 base, with 12 bases between. Germline V lookup: CDR1 MNHEY, CDR2 SVGAGI. There are 14 residues in the CDR3. The CDR3 loop is CASGRDKSGNTIYF. The CDR3 DNA is TGTGCCAGCGGCCGGGACAAATCTGGAAACACCATATATTTT.